Below are 28 T cell receptor beta chains sequenced from a single sample in a study of cytomegalovirus exposure and HLA in healthy donors. The PCR contained 60 Vbeta and 13 Jbeta primers. Measured with immunoSEQ multiplex PCR; TCRdb has only the in-frame clones, and not every one. Of 150,000 to 200,000 clones in the sample, approximately 79% were seen once. Sequenced input: PBMCs. These receptors were taken from a human donor in good health.

Here the CDR3 reads CASSWGTGGTNEKLFF. CDR3 bases: TGTGCCAGCAGCTGGGGTACAGGGGGCACTAATGAAAAACTGTTTTTT. The chain employs TRBV5-6 and TRBJ1-4; 9 bases align to TRBD1. The CDR3 is 16 amino acids. Germline-derived CDR1 and CDR2 are SGHDT and YYEEEE. The V gene end was trimmed by 3 bases and the J gene end by 2 bases; junction bases not matched to a gene: 5. The full variable domain, rest sourced from reference TRBV5-6 and TRBJ1-4, is DAGVTQSPTHLIKTRGQQVTLRCSPKSGHDTVSWYQQALGQGPQFIFQYYEEEERQRGNFPDRFSGHQFPNYSSELNVNALLLGDSALYLCASSWGTGGTNEKLFFGSGTQLSVL.

The chain couples TRBV25-1 to TRBJ1-4, with 8 bases fitting TRBD1. The ends lost 4 bases at V and 2 bases at J; junction bases unmatched: 9. The CDR3 covers 17 residues. The V gene's germline CDR1 is MGHDK and CDR2 SYGVNS. The CDR3 DNA reads TGTGCCAGCAGTGCCGGGACAGGCTCCTTTACTAATGAAAAACTGTTTTTT. Its translation is CASSAGTGSFTNEKLFF.

V usage is TRBV7-2 and J usage is TRBJ1-6, with D perhaps TRBD1 (5 bases). The CDR3 has 15 residues. CDR1 and CDR2 from the germline V gene are SGHTA and FQGNSA. V shed 5 bases and J shed 8 bases, with 16 bases lying between them. Here the CDR3 reads CASSQSGTADSPLHF. CDR3 bases: TGTGCCAGCAGCCAATCCGGGACTGCTGATTCACCCCTCCACTTT.

The chain links TRBV5-6 to TRBJ2-5; D perhaps matches TRBD1 (5 bases). The length of the CDR3 is 14 residues. The germline gives CDR1 SGHDT, CDR2 YYEEEE. V lost 4 bases to trimming and J lost 1 base, with 11 bases between them. Written as DNA, the CDR3 is TGTGCCAGCAGCCCGCAGGGAAGCCAAGAGACCCAGTACTTC. This codes for CASSPQGSQETQYF.

The V and J genes are TRBV5-1 and TRBJ1-4, with 7 bases aligning to TRBD1. V shed 2 bases, J shed 4 bases, and the junction held 11 bases outside the gene matches. Germline loops: CDR1 SGHRS, CDR2 YFSETQ. The CDR3 is 17 amino acids. CDR3 amino acids: CASSFTSMGQNNEKLFF. The CDR3 DNA reads as TGCGCCAGCAGCTTTACATCGATGGGACAGAATAATGAAAAACTGTTTTTT.

The V call is TRBV11-3, the J call TRBJ2-1; 7 nucleotides match TRBD2. Per germline, CDR1 SGHNT and CDR2 YENEEA. V shed 2 bases, J shed 3 bases, and the junction held 4 bases outside the gene matches. The CDR3 totals 15 residues. CDR3 sequence: CASSLSRGFYNEQFF. The CDR3 nucleotides read TGTGCCAGCAGCTTATCGCGGGGGTTCTACAATGAGCAGTTCTTC.

The V gene is TRBV2, the J gene TRBJ2-7, with a weak D call TRBD2 (6 bases). Between the trimmed V and J ends, which lost 6 bases and 5 bases, there was a span of 20 bases. Looked up from germline, CDR1 is SNHLY and CDR2 is FYNNEI. The CDR3 covers 15 residues. CDR3 DNA sequence: TGTGCCAGCAGGGAGGGGACTTCACAAGGCCACGAGCAGTACTTC. Its protein is CASREGTSQGHEQYF.

The CDR3 spells CAWRETGTGVREQYF. CDR3 sequence (DNA): TGTGCCTGGAGGGAGACCGGGACAGGGGTTCGGGAGCAGTACTTC. The chain uses TRBV30 and TRBJ2-7; 10 nucleotides agree with TRBD1. Germline values: CDR1 GTSNPN, CDR2 SVGIG (reference sequence). This CDR3 spans 15 amino acids. V was pared by 3 bases and J by 7 bases, with 12 bases of the junction left unmatched. Full variable domain (missing parts from reference TRBV30 and TRBJ2-7): SQTIHQWPATLVQPVGSPLSLECTVEGTSNPNLYWYRQAAGRGLQLLFYSVGIGQISSEVPQNLSASRPQDRQFILSSKKLLLSDSGFYLCAWRETGTGVREQYFGPGTRLTVT.

The chain joins TRBV18 to TRBJ1-1; 9 nucleotides align to TRBD1. Germline lookup yields CDR1 KGHSH and CDR2 LQKENI. The length of the CDR3 is 15 residues. Trimming took 5 bases from V and 8 from J; bases not matched to a gene: 12. The CDR3 DNA is TGTGCCAGCTCATCCACCCCGACAGGGGGAATCGAAGCTTTCTTT. Translated: CASSSTPTGGIEAFF.

The chain couples TRBV6-5 to TRBJ2-7; no definite D call. Deletions cut 0 bases from V and 1 base from J, with 10 bases between. Germline V gene lookup returns CDR1 MNHEY and CDR2 SVGAGI. The CDR3 length is 15 residues. CDR3 protein: CASSYSRGSSYEQYF. CDR3 nucleotides: TGTGCCAGCAGTTACTCGAGAGGCAGTTCCTACGAGCAGTACTTC.

This CDR3 reads CASSLGTGFSQPQHF. In DNA form, the CDR3 reads TGTGCCAGCTCCCTGGGGACAGGGTTTAGTCAGCCCCAGCATTTT. This chain joins TRBV9 and TRBJ1-5; 9 bases are shared with TRBD1. Germline V lookup: CDR1 SGDLS, CDR2 YYNGEE. There are 15 residues in the CDR3. The junction had 11 bases not matched to a gene; V was cut back by 7 bases and J by 6 bases.

The chain recombines TRBV11-3 with TRBJ2-7; TRBD1 matches at 7 bases. The length of the CDR3 is 16 residues. Trimming removed 2 bases from V and 0 bases from J; junction bases left unmatched: 7. From germline, CDR1 is SGHNT and CDR2 YENEEA. The CDR3, as DNA: TGTGCCAGCAGCTTAAATTCGCAGGGGGTCTCCTACGAGCAGTACTTC. Encoded protein: CASSLNSQGVSYEQYF.

The chain is built from TRBV5-4 and TRBJ2-7, with 13 bases aligning to TRBD2. CDR1 SGHNT and CDR2 YYREEE come from the germline V gene (reference sequence). The trim removed 0 bases at V and 7 bases at J, leaving 10 bases unmatched. The CDR3 contains 17 residues. The DNA of the CDR3 is TGTGCCAGCAGCTTGGAGGGACTAGCGGGGCCACCGAGAGAGCAGTACTTC. The encoded protein is CASSLEGLAGPPREQYF.

This clone was counted a few times. The V gene is TRBV30, the J gene TRBJ2-5; 7 bases are a match to TRBD1. The trim removed 6 bases at V and 5 bases at J, leaving 18 bases unmatched. The CDR3 is 16 residues long. Germline V gene lookup returns CDR1 GTSNPN and CDR2 SVGIG (reference sequence). The CDR3 bases are TGTGCCTGCAAAACGAGGGACAGAGACTCTCGGGAGACCCAGTACTTC. As protein: CACKTRDRDSRETQYF.

The chain employs TRBV9 and TRBJ2-1, with 11 bases aligning to TRBD2. J was trimmed by 0 bases and V by 4 bases; bases with no gene match: 3. The CDR3 is 16 residues long. From germline, CDR1 is SGDLS and CDR2 YYNGEE. CDR3 residues: CASSLGTSGSYNEQFF. CDR3 in DNA: TGTGCCAGCAGCCTCGGGACTAGCGGCTCCTACAATGAGCAGTTCTTC.

The rearrangement uses TRBV9 and TRBJ2-1; possible D gene TRBD2, 5 bases. The CDR3 totals 17 residues. Germline CDR1 and CDR2: SGDLS and YYNGEE. Trimming pared 0 bases from V and 0 bases from J, leaving 13 bases between. The CDR3 protein is CASSVGFFGSSYNEQFF. CDR3 in DNA: TGTGCCAGCAGCGTAGGTTTCTTTGGGAGCTCCTACAATGAGCAGTTCTTC.

The chain carries TRBV7-2 and TRBJ1-3; D unresolved. The germline CDR1 and CDR2 sequences are SGHTA and FQGNSA. The CDR3 is made up of 14 amino acids. Between the trimmed V and J ends, which lost 3 bases and 0 bases, there was a span of 6 bases. The CDR3 here is CASSLGSSGNTIYF. The CDR3 nucleotides are TGTGCCAGCAGCTTGGGCAGCTCTGGAAACACCATATATTTT. The entire variable domain, with the rest obtained from reference TRBV7-2 and TRBJ1-3, is as follows: GAGVSQSPSNKVTEKGKDVELRCDPISGHTALYWYRQSLGQGLEFLIYFQGNSAPDKSGLPSDRFSAERTGGSVSTLTIQRTQQEDSAVYLCASSLGSSGNTIYFGEGSWLTVV.

This chain links TRBV12-5 with TRBJ2-3, with 14 positions matching TRBD2. Germline V gene sequence: CDR1 LGHNT, CDR2 FRNRAP. This CDR3 has 16 residues. Unmatched junction bases numbered 3, after V lost 6 bases and J lost 1 base. The CDR3 bases are TGTGCTAGTGGCCTGGGACTAGCGGGGGGCACAGATACGCAGTATTTT. It yields the protein CASGLGLAGGTDTQYF.

This clone occurred a few times. V usage is TRBV6-6 and J usage is TRBJ2-7; TRBD2 agrees at 7 bases. V dropped 6 bases and J dropped 6; count of bases not matched to a gene: 11. The CDR3 consists of 14 residues. Germline CDR1 is MNHNY and CDR2 is SVGAGI (reference sequence). CDR3 sequence: CASSIGGTGGEQYF. The CDR3 DNA follows: TGTGCCAGCAGCATCGGGGGAACGGGGGGCGAGCAGTACTTC.

This sequence joins TRBV9 and TRBJ2-1, with TRBD1 identical over 8 bases. Unmatched junction bases numbered 5, after V lost 0 bases and J lost 6 bases. Germline CDR1 reads SGDLS; CDR2 reads YYNGEE. The CDR3 is made up of 15 amino acids. CDR3 sequence reads: CASSVEGTGVNEQFF. DNA of the CDR3: TGTGCCAGCAGCGTAGAAGGGACAGGCGTCAATGAGCAGTTCTTC.

The chain joins TRBV5-1 to TRBJ1-4, with D unresolved. The CDR3 loop spans 15 amino acids. Germline CDR1 and CDR2: SGHRS and YFSETQ. V lost 5 bases and J lost 5, with 16 bases in between. In DNA, the CDR3 is TGCGCCAGCAGGCCACAGACAAATTCGAATGAAAAACTGTTTTTT. Amino acid sequence: CASRPQTNSNEKLFF.

The rearrangement links TRBV5-1 to TRBJ2-7, with TRBD2 matching over 9 bases. This CDR3 has 15 amino acids. The germline V gene has CDR1 SGHRS and CDR2 YFSETQ. V trimming: 2 bases; J trimming: 5 bases; junction bases outside the gene matches: 8. The CDR3 reads CASSFISRGGDEQYF. CDR3 in DNA: TGCGCCAGCAGCTTCATTTCCCGCGGGGGGGACGAGCAGTACTTC.

This clone was seen more than once but under ten times. CDR3 in amino acids: CASSAGGTEAFF. CDR3 DNA sequence: TGTGCCAGCAGCGCCGGTGGCACTGAAGCTTTCTTT. The chain joins TRBV5-5 to TRBJ1-1; no firm D call. This CDR3 is built from 12 residues. V gave up 4 bases and J gave up 4 bases, with 8 bases separating them. Germline loops: CDR1 SGHKS, CDR2 YYEKEE (reference sequence).

This clone is a singleton in its sample. V usage is TRBV9 and J usage is TRBJ2-3; a possible D gene is TRBD2 (7 bases). This CDR3 region has 16 residues. Germline V gene data show CDR1 as SGDLS and CDR2 as YYNGEE. Trimming took 1 base from V and 2 from J, leaving 14 bases between them. The CDR3 region is CASSVSGGQNTDTQYF. CDR3 bases: TGTGCCAGCAGCGTATCCGGGGGGCAAAACACAGATACGCAGTATTTT.

The chain combines TRBV7-8 with TRBJ1-6; the D is unclear. Germline lookup yields CDR1 SGHVS and CDR2 FQNEAQ. The CDR3 spans 16 residues. V lost 5 bases and J lost 5, with 16 bases in between. CDR3 residues: CASSVQPGANNSPLHF. The CDR3 DNA sequence: TGTGCCAGCAGCGTTCAACCGGGAGCTAATAATTCACCCCTCCACTTT.

The V call is TRBV4-1, the J call TRBJ1-6; 7 nucleotides align to TRBD1. The CDR3 contains 14 residues. Germline assignment: CDR1 MGHRA and CDR2 YSYEKL. J lost 10 bases, V lost 2 bases, and 5 bases had no gene match. CDR3: CASSQNRGGSPLHF. The CDR3 region has the DNA TGCGCCAGCAGCCAAAACAGGGGTGGGTCACCCCTCCACTTT.

The chain has TRBV25-1 and TRBJ2-6; 7 bases fit TRBD1. Germline V gene data show CDR1 as MGHDK and CDR2 as SYGVNS. The CDR3 spans 15 residues. Losses at the gene ends were 3 bases for V and 4 bases for J; bases not matched to a gene: 3. The CDR3 DNA is TGTGCCAGCAGTGACGACAGGGCCGGGGCCAACGTCCTGACTTTC. This sequence encodes CASSDDRAGANVLTF.

Only a few counts were recorded for this clone. The chain uses TRBV11-3 and TRBJ2-7; 14 bases are a match to TRBD2. CDR1 is SGHNT and CDR2 is YENEEA in the germline V gene. Trimming cost V 5 bases and J 6 bases; bases outside gene matches: 6. The CDR3 runs 15 residues. The CDR3 DNA reads TGTGCCAGCAGCCCGACTAGCGGGGGGGCCCTCGAGCAGTACTTC. Its protein product is CASSPTSGGALEQYF.